This T cell receptor beta chain derives from a study of T cells in Graves' hyperthyroidism and ophthalmopathy. The CDR3 sequence is 13 residues long. In germline, CDR1 is SQVTM, CDR2 ANQGSEA. The V segment lost 4 bases and the J segment 6 bases; nucleotides outside the gene matches: 0. TCR beta CDR3 regions were amplified from RNA. First-round RT-PCR targeting the TCR CDR3 was performed with the HTBI primer set. TCRdb used MiXCR to reprocess the multiplex PCR reads, holding one entry per CDR3 protein. There are some 320,000 distinct CDR3 sequences in the sample; around 13% occur only once, and about a third lies in the top ten.

The source is a woman in her thirties or forties with Graves' ophthalmopathy. Sequencing was done on a sample of blood. The rearrangement links TRBV29-1 to TRBJ1-6, with TRBD1 matching over 10 bases. The CDR3 DNA is TGCAGCGTTGGGACAGGGGGTAATTCACCCCTCCACTTT. This translates into CSVGTGGNSPLHF.